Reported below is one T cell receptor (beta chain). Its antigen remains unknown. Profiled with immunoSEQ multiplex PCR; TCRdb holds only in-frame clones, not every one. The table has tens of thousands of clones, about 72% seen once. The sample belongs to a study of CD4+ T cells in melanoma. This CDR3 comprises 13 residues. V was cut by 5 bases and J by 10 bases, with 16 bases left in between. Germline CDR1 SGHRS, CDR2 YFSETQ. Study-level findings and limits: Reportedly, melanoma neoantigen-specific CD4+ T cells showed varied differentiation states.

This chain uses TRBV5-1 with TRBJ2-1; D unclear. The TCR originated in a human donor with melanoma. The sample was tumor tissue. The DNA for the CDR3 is TGCGCCAGCAGACCCCCCCCAGCAGAAGAGCAGTTCTTC. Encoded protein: CASRPPPAEEQFF. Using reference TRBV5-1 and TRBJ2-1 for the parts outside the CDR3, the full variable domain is KAGVTQTPRYLIKTRGQQVTLSCSPISGHRSVSWYQQTPGQGLQFLFEYFSETQRNKGNFPGRFSGRQFSNSRSEMNVSTLELGDSALYLCASRPPPAEEQFFGPGTRLTVL.